The clone carrying this T cell receptor beta chain came up a few times. The antigen remains unidentified. This entry comes from a study of STAT5B mutations in CD4+ large granular lymphocyte leukemia. Assay used: immunoSEQ multiplex PCR; TCRdb lists only in-frame clones, some missing. Here the sample spans about 48,000 clones, just over 70% being singletons. The study's findings and limits: 8/27 top patient clones versus 2/35 control clones were TRBV06-family.

Control samples were healthy donors' buffy coats. This CDR3 is built from 15 residues. Germline CDR1 is MNHEY and CDR2 is SVGAGI. Trimming left V 4 bases short and J 2 bases short, with 11 bases between. Sequencing was done on a sample of CD4+ T cells from blood buffy coats. The chain uses TRBV6-5 and TRBJ2-2; no definite D call. The origin of this receptor is a human donor in good health. The CDR3 DNA follows: TGTGCCAGCAGTTCCTGGCGGCCAAACACCGGGGAGCTGTTTTTT. Translated, it gives CASSSWRPNTGELFF.